These 14 T cell receptor beta chains were sequenced from one sample in a study of response to subunit inactivated influenza vaccine. TCRdb recomputed calls from the RT-PCR reads with MiXCR, one row per CDR3 protein. The table has some 550,000 distinct CDR3 sequences, 20% to 25% seen once. This same sample was also part of a study on T cells expressing NK-cell markers. This second study notes: UMI-tagged 5'RACE template switching yielded the TCR beta cDNA.

The sequences come from CD4+ T cells sorted from PBMCs, collected approximately 12 days after vaccination. The receptors shown here come from a man aged 50 to 59 who received an inactivated influenza vaccine.

In this sample, this clonotype turned up a few times. V is TRBV20-1 and J is TRBJ1-1, with D possibly matching TRBD1 (6 bases). From germline, CDR1 is DFQATT and CDR2 SNEGSKA (reference sequence). The CDR3 contains 13 residues. V lost 6 bases to trimming and J lost 3 bases, with 14 bases between them. CDR3 nucleotides: TGCAGTGCCCCACAGGGAACGGACACTGAAGCTTTCTTT. Protein product: CSAPQGTDTEAFF.

This clonotype was counted only a few times. The chain couples TRBV10-1 to TRBJ2-2; TRBD2 matches 10 bases. V lost 2 bases, J lost 4 bases, and 1 base stayed unmatched. Germline values: CDR1 WNHNN, CDR2 SYGVQD (reference sequence). The CDR3 has 15 amino acids. CDR3 residues: CASSEGLAVTGELFF. The CDR3 nucleotides read TGCGCCAGCAGTGAGGGACTAGCGGTCACCGGGGAGCTGTTTTTT.

This chain joins TRBV12-3 or TRBV12-4 and TRBJ1-5; tentative D call: TRBD1 (5 bases). This CDR3 spans 15 amino acids. V lost 1 base, J lost 2 bases, and 9 bases lay in between. The CDR3 DNA is TGTGCCAGCAGTTTAGTAGGGGTCGGCAATCAGCCCCAGCATTTT. Its translation is CASSLVGVGNQPQHF.

This clonotype was counted between two and nine times. V and J are TRBV3-1 and TRBJ2-6, with D unresolved. Trimming stripped 1 base from V and 0 bases from J, with 7 bases between. This CDR3 has 16 amino acids. The germline V gene has CDR1 LGHDT and CDR2 YNNKEL (reference sequence). The CDR3 loop reads CASSQGHSSGANVLTF. The CDR3 coding sequence is TGTGCCAGCAGCCAAGGACATTCCTCTGGGGCCAACGTCCTGACTTTC.

The genes are TRBV12-3 or TRBV12-4 and TRBJ1-5; 8 nucleotides line up with TRBD1. The CDR3 spans 14 residues. The V gene end was trimmed by 3 bases and the J gene end by 6 bases; junction bases not matched to a gene: 4. CDR3 amino acids: CASSFSQGAQPQHF. DNA for the CDR3: TGTGCCAGCAGTTTTTCCCAGGGGGCTCAGCCCCAGCATTTT.

The rearrangement uses TRBV7-9 and TRBJ2-1; perhaps TRBD1 as D (6 bases). Trimming removed 5 bases at V and 6 bases at J, with 11 bases between. Per the germline V gene, CDR1 is SEHNR and CDR2 is FQNEAQ (reference sequence). The CDR3 sequence is 13 residues long. The CDR3 DNA is TGTGCCAGCAGCCTCACAGGGTCCAATGAGCAGTTCTTC. Translation gives CASSLTGSNEQFF.

This chain joins TRBV4-3 and TRBJ2-7; D uncertain. This CDR3 comprises 16 residues. Germline V gene data show CDR1 as LGHNA and CDR2 as YSLEER. V was pared by 0 bases and J by 0 bases, with 12 bases between. The CDR3 region is CASSQDSSVYSYEQYF. CDR3 in DNA: TGCGCCAGCAGCCAAGATTCGAGCGTTTACTCCTACGAGCAGTACTTC.

This rearrangement joins TRBV6-5 to TRBJ1-4; D is possibly TRBD1 (5 bases). The germline CDR1 and CDR2 sequences are MNHEY and SVGAGI. This CDR3 is 14 amino acids long. With 0 bases removed from V and 5 bases from J, the gap between germline ends came to 7 bases. The DNA for the CDR3 is TGTGCCAGCAGTTACTCGGCAGGGAATGAAAAACTGTTTTTT. As protein: CASSYSAGNEKLFF.

The chain employs TRBV12-3 or TRBV12-4 and TRBJ2-5; 7 bases line up with TRBD1. Germline trimming cut 1 base from V and 6 bases from J; bases unmatched to any gene: 2. CDR3 size: 13 residues. The chain's CDR3 is CASSLGTGQTQYF. The CDR3 DNA reads TGTGCCAGCAGTTTAGGGACAGGACAGACCCAGTACTTC.

This clonotype has a handful of counts. V and J are TRBV29-1 and TRBJ2-3; the D is unclear. Deletions cut 1 base from V and 5 bases from J, with 10 bases between. Germline assignment: CDR1 SQVTM and CDR2 ANQGSEA. CDR3 length: 13 residues. The CDR3 DNA reads TGCAGCGTTGAAGCCAACCTGGGAGATACGCAGTATTTT. Its translation: CSVEANLGDTQYF.

This clonotype was counted a few times. The chain has TRBV20-1 and TRBJ2-1; 10 positions agree with TRBD1. Trimming at V came to 5 bases and at J to 4 bases, leaving 5 bases not matched to a gene. CDR3 length equals 14 residues. Germline CDR1 reads DFQATT; CDR2 reads SNEGSKA (reference sequence). The CDR3 spells CSAGGDRGYNEQFF. CDR3 DNA sequence: TGCAGTGCTGGGGGGGACAGGGGTTACAATGAGCAGTTCTTC.

Only a few counts were recorded for this clonotype. V usage is TRBV7-2 and J usage is TRBJ2-3; no firm D call. Trimming removed 10 bases from V and 5 bases from J, with 16 bases in between. This CDR3 has 13 amino acids. Germline V CDR1 and CDR2: SGHTA, FQGNSA. CDR3: CATGYRAEDTQYF. CDR3 nucleotides: TGTGCCACAGGTTATCGGGCAGAAGATACGCAGTATTTT.

This chain uses TRBV5-6 with TRBJ2-7; TRBD1 aligns across 9 bases. The CDR3 totals 15 residues. V lost 4 bases and J lost 6; bases outside the gene matches: 11. The germline V gene encodes CDR1 SGHDT and CDR2 YYEEEE. CDR3 sequence reads: CASSPDSGTGIEQYF. The CDR3 DNA is TGTGCCAGCAGCCCCGACTCCGGGACAGGGATCGAGCAGTACTTC.

This clonotype was seen more than once but under ten times. This sequence joins TRBV6-6 and TRBJ1-1; TRBD1 aligns across 7 bases. The junction had 2 bases not matched to a gene; V was cut back by 5 bases and J by 8 bases. There are 11 residues in the CDR3. Germline CDR1 reads MNHNY; CDR2 reads SVGAGI (reference sequence). CDR3 region: CASSADREAFF. DNA of the CDR3: TGTGCCAGCAGTGCGGACAGGGAAGCTTTCTTT.